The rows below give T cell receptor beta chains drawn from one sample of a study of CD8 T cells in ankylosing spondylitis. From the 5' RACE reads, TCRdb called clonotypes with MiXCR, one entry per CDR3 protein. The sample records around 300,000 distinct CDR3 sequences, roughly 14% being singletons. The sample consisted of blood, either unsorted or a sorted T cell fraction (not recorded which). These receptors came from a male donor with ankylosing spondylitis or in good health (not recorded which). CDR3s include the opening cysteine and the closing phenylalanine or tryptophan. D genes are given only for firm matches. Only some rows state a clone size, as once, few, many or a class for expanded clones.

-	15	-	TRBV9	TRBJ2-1	TGTGCCAGCAGCGAACAGGGTGGAGTGTACAATGAGCAGTTCTTC	CASSEQGGVYNEQFF
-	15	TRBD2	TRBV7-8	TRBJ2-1	TGTGCCAGCAGCTTGGGGACTAGGGGATACAATGAGCAGTTCTTC	CASSLGTRGYNEQFF
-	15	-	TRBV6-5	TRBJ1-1	TGTGCCAGCAGTTACTCGAGTTCCGGGAGCACTGAAGCTTTCTTT	CASSYSSSGSTEAFF
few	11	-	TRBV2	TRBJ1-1	TGTGCCGGGGGCTCGGACACTGAAGCTTTCTTT	CAGGSDTEAFF
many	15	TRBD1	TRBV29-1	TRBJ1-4	TGCAGCGCGGCGGGACAGATGGGGACTAATGAAAAACTGTTTTTT	CSAAGQMGTNEKLFF
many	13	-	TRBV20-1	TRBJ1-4	TGCAGTGCTAGCAGTTATGGGGGTGAAAAACTGTTTTTT	CSASSYGGEKLFF
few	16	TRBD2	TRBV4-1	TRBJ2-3	TGCGCCAGCAGCCAAGAGGTAGCGGGAGTCTCAGATACGCAGTATTTT	CASSQEVAGVSDTQYF
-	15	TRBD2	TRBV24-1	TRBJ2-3	TGTGCCACCTCCAGCGGGAGTCGCGTACCAGATACGCAGTATTTT	CATSSGSRVPDTQYF
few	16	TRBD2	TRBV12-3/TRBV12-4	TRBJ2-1	TGTGCCAGCAGTTCCCTAGCGGGAGTCTCGTGGAATGAGCAGTTCTTC	CASSSLAGVSWNEQFF
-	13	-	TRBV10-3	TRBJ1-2	TGTGCCATCAGTGACCCGACAGTCTATGGCTACACCTTC	CAISDPTVYGYTF
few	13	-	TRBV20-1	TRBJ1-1	TGCAGTGCGTTCTCGGCCCCGGTCACTGAAGCTTTCTTT	CSAFSAPVTEAFF
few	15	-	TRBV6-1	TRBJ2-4	TGTGCCAGCAGGGACGACAGTCTAGCCAAAAACATTCAGTACTTC	CASRDDSLAKNIQYF
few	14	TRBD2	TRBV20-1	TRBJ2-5	TGCAGTGCTGTTAGCGGGGGGGCAGGAGAGACCCAGTACTTC	CSAVSGGAGETQYF
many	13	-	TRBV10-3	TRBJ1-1	TGTGCCATCTCACCAGGGCCGGACACTGAAGCTTTCTTT	CAISPGPDTEAFF
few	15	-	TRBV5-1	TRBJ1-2	TGCGCCAGCACGAGGGACCTTAAGACCCACTATGGCTACACCTTC	CASTRDLKTHYGYTF
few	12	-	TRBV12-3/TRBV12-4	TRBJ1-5	TGTGCCAGCGGACACAGTATGAAGCCCCAGCATTTT	CASGHSMKPQHF
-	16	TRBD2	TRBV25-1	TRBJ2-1	TGTGCCAGCAGTGAATTTCCGGGACTAGCGACCCATGAGCAGTTCTTC	CASSEFPGLATHEQFF
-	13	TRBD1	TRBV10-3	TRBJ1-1	TGTGCCATCAGGGAGACAGGGTGGACTGAAGCTTTCTTT	CAIRETGWTEAFF
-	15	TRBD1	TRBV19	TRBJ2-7	TGTGCCAGTAGTAATTACAGGGGAAGCTCCTACGAGCAGTACTTC	CASSNYRGSSYEQYF
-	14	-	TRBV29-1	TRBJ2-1	TGCAGCGTTGATGCAGGGCCCTTGGTAACCGAGCAGTTCTTC	CSVDAGPLVTEQFF
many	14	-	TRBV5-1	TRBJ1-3	TGCGCCAGCAGCCCTCAGGGGTACGGAAACACCATATATTTT	CASSPQGYGNTIYF
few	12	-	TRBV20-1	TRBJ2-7	TGCAGTGCTAGACAGGGCCCCTACGAGCAGTACTTC	CSARQGPYEQYF
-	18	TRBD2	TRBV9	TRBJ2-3	TGTGCCAGCAGCGTCTATAGTGGAGGGGTAGCGGGAGGGAAAACGCAGTATTTT	CASSVYSGGVAGGKTQYF
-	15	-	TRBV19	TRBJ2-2	TGTGCCAGTATAAGGGAGACCACAGGAGGCGGGGAGCTGTTTTTT	CASIRETTGGGELFF
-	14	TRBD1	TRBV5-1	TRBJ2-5	TGCGCCAGCACCGCGACAGGGGGCATGGAGACCCAGTACTTC	CASTATGGMETQYF
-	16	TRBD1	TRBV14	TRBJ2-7	TGTGCCAGCAGCCGGGGGGGACAGGGGTACAGGGACGAGCAGTACTTC	CASSRGGQGYRDEQYF
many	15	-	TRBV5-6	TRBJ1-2	TGTGCCAGCAGCTTGGTGACAGAGGTATTTCATGGCTACACCTTC	CASSLVTEVFHGYTF
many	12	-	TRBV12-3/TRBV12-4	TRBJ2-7	TGTGCCAGCAGTCCCAGGGCATACGAGCAGTACTTC	CASSPRAYEQYF
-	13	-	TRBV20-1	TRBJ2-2	TGCAGTGCCCAGGGGGGGGGCACCGGGGAGCTGTTTTTT	CSAQGGGTGELFF
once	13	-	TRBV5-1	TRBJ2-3	TGCGCCACTGGGAGAGGTGCGGAGGATACGCAGTATTTT	CATGRGAEDTQYF
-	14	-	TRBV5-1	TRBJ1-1	TGCGCCAGCAGCTTGCAGGTCGGGAACACTGAAGCTTTCTTT	CASSLQVGNTEAFF
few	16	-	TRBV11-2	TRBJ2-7	TGTGCCAGCAGCTTAGACGCGGGGCGAAGCTCCTACGAGCAGTACTTC	CASSLDAGRSSYEQYF
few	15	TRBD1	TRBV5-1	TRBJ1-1	TGCGCCAGCAGCCCGAGACAGGGCTCGAACACTGAAGCTTTCTTT	CASSPRQGSNTEAFF
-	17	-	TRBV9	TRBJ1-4	TGTGCCAGCAGCCTCCGAACCCCACAGGGACGGGGAGAAAAACTGTTTTTT	CASSLRTPQGRGEKLFF